Following are 3 T cell receptor beta chains from one sample sequenced in a study of T-cell memory formation after mild COVID-19. TCRdb re-called the 5' RACE reads with MiXCR, one entry per CDR3 protein. The sample carries a few hundred thousand distinct CDR3 sequences, around 30% recorded once. Sequenced sample: PBMCs or a T cell subset sorted from them (not recorded which). Source of these receptors: an adult woman who had mild COVID-19 (a few samples of this study predate the infection). Cell type and time point are not known.

There are a few counts of this clonotype. This chain links TRBV12-3 or TRBV12-4 with TRBJ1-5; D remains ambiguous. Between the trimmed V and J ends, which lost 6 bases and 5 bases, there was a span of 17 bases. The CDR3 covers 15 residues. The CDR3 sequence: CASRAWATGDQPQHF. For the CDR3, the DNA is TGTGCCAGCAGGGCCTGGGCAACCGGAGATCAGCCCCAGCATTTT.

This clonotype has ten or more counts. The CDR3 sequence: CASSQEGGEQFF. The CDR3 DNA sequence: TGTGCCAGCAGCCAAGAGGGCGGGGAGCAGTTCTTC. The chain carries TRBV3-1 and TRBJ2-1; D is possibly TRBD2 (5 bases). Germline CDR1 reads LGHDT; CDR2 reads YNNKEL (reference sequence). CDR3 size: 12 residues. V lost 0 bases and J 10 bases, leaving 7 bases between the germline ends.

This clonotype was counted only a few times. This rearrangement joins TRBV20-1 to TRBJ1-2; TRBD1 is a possible D gene (6 bases). CDR1 and CDR2 from the germline V gene are DFQATT and SNEGSKA (reference sequence). Trimming pared 6 bases from V and 0 bases from J, leaving 23 bases between. This CDR3 contains 17 residues. The chain's CDR3 is CSASEIKTAGANYGYTF. DNA for the CDR3: TGCAGTGCCAGCGAAATTAAGACGGCAGGGGCTAACTATGGCTACACCTTC.